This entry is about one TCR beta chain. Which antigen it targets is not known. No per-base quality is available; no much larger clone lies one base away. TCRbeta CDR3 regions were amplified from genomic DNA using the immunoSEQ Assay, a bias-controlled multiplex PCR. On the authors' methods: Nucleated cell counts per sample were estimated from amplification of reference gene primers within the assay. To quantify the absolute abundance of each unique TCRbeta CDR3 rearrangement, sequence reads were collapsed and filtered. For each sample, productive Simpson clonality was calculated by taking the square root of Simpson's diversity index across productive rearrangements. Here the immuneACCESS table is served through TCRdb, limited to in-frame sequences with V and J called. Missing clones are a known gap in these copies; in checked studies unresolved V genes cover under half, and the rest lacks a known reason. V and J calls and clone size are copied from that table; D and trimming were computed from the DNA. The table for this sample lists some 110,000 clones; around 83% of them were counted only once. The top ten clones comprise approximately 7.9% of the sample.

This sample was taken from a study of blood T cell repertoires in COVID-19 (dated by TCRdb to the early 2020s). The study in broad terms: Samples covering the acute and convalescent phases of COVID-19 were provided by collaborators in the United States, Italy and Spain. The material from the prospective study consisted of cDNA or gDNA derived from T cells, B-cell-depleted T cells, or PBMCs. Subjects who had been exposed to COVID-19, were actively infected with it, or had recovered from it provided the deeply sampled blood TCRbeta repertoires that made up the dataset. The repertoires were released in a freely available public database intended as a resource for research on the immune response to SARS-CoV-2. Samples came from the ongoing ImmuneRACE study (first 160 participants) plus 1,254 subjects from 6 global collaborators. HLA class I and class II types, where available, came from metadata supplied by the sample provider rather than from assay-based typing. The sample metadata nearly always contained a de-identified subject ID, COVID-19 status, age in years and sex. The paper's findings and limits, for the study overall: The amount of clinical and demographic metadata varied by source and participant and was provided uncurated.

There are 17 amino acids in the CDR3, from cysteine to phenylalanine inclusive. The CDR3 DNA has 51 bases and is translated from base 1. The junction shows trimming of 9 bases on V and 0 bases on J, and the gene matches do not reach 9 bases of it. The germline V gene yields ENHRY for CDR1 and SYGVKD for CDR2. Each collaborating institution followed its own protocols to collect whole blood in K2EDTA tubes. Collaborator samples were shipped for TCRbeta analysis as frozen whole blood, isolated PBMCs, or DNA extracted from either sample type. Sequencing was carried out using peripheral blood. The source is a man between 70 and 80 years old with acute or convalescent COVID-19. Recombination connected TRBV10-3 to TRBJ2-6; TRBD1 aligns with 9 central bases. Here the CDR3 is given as CAIKPGQGYSGANVLTF. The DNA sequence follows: TGTGCCATAAAACCGGGACAGGGATACTCTGGGGCCAACGTCCTGACTTTC.